This is a list of T cell receptor beta chains from one sample in a study of cytomegalovirus exposure and HLA in healthy donors. Method: immunoSEQ multiplex PCR; TCRdb's copy keeps in-frame clones and lacks some. The top ten hold 5% to 5.5% of the sample, which has approximately 150,000 clones, 73% seen once. Sequencing used PBMCs. Source of these receptors: a woman between 18 and 29 years old in good health and CMV-seropositive. Both conserved end residues are part of each CDR3. D genes are given only for firm matches. For some rows the clone size is stated as once, few or many, or as a class when expanded; others skip it.

d_call: NA; clone_size: NA; j_call: TRBJ1-1; v_call: TRBV7-9; cdr3_nt: TGTGCCAGCAGCCGGGGTCAGCCTGAAGCTTTCTTT; cdr3_aa: CASSRGQPEAFF
d_call: NA; clone_size: NA; j_call: TRBJ1-2; v_call: TRBV2; cdr3_nt: TGTGCCAGCAGTACGGAGGGGACCTTCTATGGCTACACCTTC; cdr3_aa: CASSTEGTFYGYTF
d_call: NA; clone_size: NA; j_call: TRBJ1-5; v_call: TRBV7-8; cdr3_nt: TGTGCCAGCAGCCCACCGCGGGAAGCCCATCAGCCCCAGCATTTT; cdr3_aa: CASSPPREAHQPQHF
d_call: NA; clone_size: NA; j_call: TRBJ1-3; v_call: TRBV7-8; cdr3_nt: TGTGCCAGCAGCTCACCCGAGGGAACCTCAAAAGCTGGAAACACCATATATTTT; cdr3_aa: CASSSPEGTSKAGNTIYF
d_call: TRBD1; clone_size: few; j_call: TRBJ1-6; v_call: TRBV7-9; cdr3_nt: TGTGCCAGCAGCTTAGGAGACAGGGGGCTTTTCGGGTCACCCCTCCACTTT; cdr3_aa: CASSLGDRGLFGSPLHF
d_call: TRBD1; clone_size: NA; j_call: TRBJ2-1; v_call: TRBV5-4; cdr3_nt: TGTGCCAGCAGCTGGGGGGGACAGGGGTTCGCCAATGAGCAGTTCTTC; cdr3_aa: CASSWGGQGFANEQFF
d_call: NA; clone_size: NA; j_call: TRBJ2-1; v_call: TRBV5-1; cdr3_nt: TGCGCCAGCAGCTTGCCTAGCAATGAGCAGTTCTTC; cdr3_aa: CASSLPSNEQFF
d_call: NA; clone_size: NA; j_call: TRBJ1-3; v_call: TRBV28; cdr3_nt: TGTGCCAGCAGCCTATCTCTGTCTGGAAACACCATATATTTT; cdr3_aa: CASSLSLSGNTIYF
d_call: NA; clone_size: NA; j_call: TRBJ1-1; v_call: TRBV19; cdr3_nt: TGTGCCAGTAGCCCCGTCCGGGGGGTCACTGAAGCTTTCTTT; cdr3_aa: CASSPVRGVTEAFF
d_call: TRBD1; clone_size: once; j_call: TRBJ2-3; v_call: TRBV6-6; cdr3_nt: TGTGCCAGCAGTCCCCGGGACAGGGGCACAGATACGCAGTATTTT; cdr3_aa: CASSPRDRGTDTQYF
d_call: NA; clone_size: NA; j_call: TRBJ2-6; v_call: TRBV7-3; cdr3_nt: TGTGCCAGCAGCTTAAACTCCCGATCTGGGGCCAACGTCCTGACTTTC; cdr3_aa: CASSLNSRSGANVLTF
d_call: NA; clone_size: NA; j_call: TRBJ1-2; v_call: TRBV28; cdr3_nt: TGTGCCAGCAGTCCCCCGGGCTATGGCTACACCTTC; cdr3_aa: CASSPPGYGYTF
d_call: NA; clone_size: NA; j_call: TRBJ1-5; v_call: TRBV2; cdr3_nt: TGTGCCAGCAGTGCGGGTGGTAACAATCAGCCCCAGCATTTT; cdr3_aa: CASSAGGNNQPQHF
d_call: NA; clone_size: once; j_call: TRBJ1-1; v_call: TRBV19; cdr3_nt: TGTGCCAGTACATTTGGGACTGGAGCTTTCTTT; cdr3_aa: CASTFGTGAFF
d_call: NA; clone_size: few; j_call: TRBJ1-1; v_call: TRBV7-3; cdr3_nt: TGTGCCAGCAGCCAACAGGGCCCCCACACTGAAGCTTTCTTT; cdr3_aa: CASSQQGPHTEAFF
d_call: TRBD2; clone_size: few; j_call: TRBJ2-1; v_call: TRBV30; cdr3_nt: TGTGCCTCCTTGACTAGCGGTAACAATGAGCAGTTCTTC; cdr3_aa: CASLTSGNNEQFF
d_call: NA; clone_size: NA; j_call: TRBJ1-1; v_call: TRBV2; cdr3_nt: TGTGCCAGCAGGACCCAGGGAGGTGGCACTGAAGCTTTCTTT; cdr3_aa: CASRTQGGGTEAFF
d_call: TRBD1; clone_size: once; j_call: TRBJ2-7; v_call: TRBV7-9; cdr3_nt: TGTGCCAGCAGCCCGTGGGACAGACCCTACGAGCAGTACTTC; cdr3_aa: CASSPWDRPYEQYF
d_call: TRBD1; clone_size: few; j_call: TRBJ2-5; v_call: TRBV15; cdr3_nt: TGTGCCACCAGCAGAGAAAAGACAGGGAGAGAGACCCAGTACTTC; cdr3_aa: CATSREKTGRETQYF
d_call: TRBD1; clone_size: NA; j_call: TRBJ1-6; v_call: TRBV5-5; cdr3_nt: TGTGCCAGCAGCTCTGGGGACAGGTCGGTTTTCAACTCACCCCTCCACTTT; cdr3_aa: CASSSGDRSVFNSPLHF